These 24 T cell receptor beta chains share one sample of origin, sequenced in a study of blood T cell repertoires in COVID-19. Method: immunoSEQ multiplex PCR; TCRdb's copy keeps in-frame clones and lacks some. The top ten clones hold roughly 9% of a sample with over 150,000 clones, roughly 85% of them seen once. Sequencing was carried out using PBMCs or T cells enriched from blood (not recorded which). These receptors were taken from a woman aged 18-30 years who had recovered from COVID-19.

The CDR3 DNA reads as TGTGCCAGCAGCTTGATCACCGGGAAAAGAGGAAATTCACCCCTCCACTTT. It specifies CASSLITGKRGNSPLHF. The chain couples TRBV5-4 to TRBJ1-6; D is unresolved. Germline V gene lookup returns CDR1 SGHNT and CDR2 YYREEE (reference sequence). This CDR3 spans 17 amino acids. V was cut by 1 base and J by 7 bases, with 18 bases left in between.

The V call is TRBV18, the J call TRBJ1-6, with 7 nucleotides matching TRBD1. The CDR3 sequence is 15 residues long. Per germline, CDR1 KGHSH and CDR2 LQKENI. Trimming took 3 bases from V and 5 from J; bases not matched to a gene: 4. The CDR3 DNA follows: TGTGCCAGCTCACCTCGACAGGGTAATAATTCACCCCTCCACTTT. Translated: CASSPRQGNNSPLHF.

This clone appeared a single time. The J gene is TRBJ2-1, the V gene TRBV5-8, with D unresolved. CDR1 SGHTS and CDR2 YDEGEE come from the germline V gene. The V gene lost 2 bases and the J gene lost 4 bases, with 7 bases spanning the gap. This CDR3 is 13 amino acids long. CDR3 in amino acids: CASSFQTYNEQFF. As DNA, the CDR3 is TGTGCCAGCAGCTTTCAGACTTACAATGAGCAGTTCTTC.

V is TRBV28 and J is TRBJ2-2, with 9 bases that match TRBD1. Germline-derived CDR1 and CDR2 are MDHEN and SYDVKM. Trimming removed 4 bases from V and 5 bases from J; junction bases left unmatched: 5. CDR3 size: 15 residues. In DNA form, the CDR3 reads TGTGCCAGCAGTTACAGGGGGCAAAGAACCGGGGAGCTGTTTTTT. This codes for CASSYRGQRTGELFF.

This chain connects TRBV7-2 to TRBJ2-1; the match to TRBD2 covers 12 bases. The CDR3 is 16 residues long. The J segment lost 8 bases and the V segment lost 1 base, leaving 6 bases of the junction unmatched. Germline V gene lookup returns CDR1 SGHTA and CDR2 FQGNSA. CDR3 residues: CASSLVGLAGIDEQFF. CDR3 coding DNA: TGTGCCAGCAGCTTAGTGGGACTAGCGGGTATTGATGAGCAGTTCTTC.

The CDR3 region is CASSFMNTEAFF. In DNA, the CDR3 is TGTGCCAGCAGTTTCATGAACACTGAAGCTTTCTTT. The chain employs TRBV4-2 and TRBJ1-1; D gene unclear. CDR1 is LGHNA, CDR2 YNFKEQ, per germline. This CDR3 spans 12 amino acids. V lost 6 bases to trimming and J lost 0 bases, with 5 bases between them.

This clone was seen only once. The chain couples TRBV19 to TRBJ1-1; D is perhaps TRBD1 (5 bases). V was trimmed by 10 bases and J by 3 bases, leaving 24 bases between them. Germline-derived CDR1 and CDR2 are LNHDA and SQIVND (reference sequence). The CDR3 has 16 amino acids. The CDR3 protein is CATNAGLVFSHTEAFF. In DNA, the CDR3 is TGTGCCACCAATGCGGGACTAGTTTTTTCGCACACTGAAGCTTTCTTT.

The chain recombines TRBV25-1 with TRBJ2-1; D remains ambiguous. V was cut by 3 bases and J by 1 base, with 7 bases left in between. Germline CDR1 and CDR2: MGHDK and SYGVNS. The CDR3 loop spans 14 amino acids. The CDR3 bases are TGTGCCAGCAGTGACGGGTTTTCCTACAATGAGCAGTTCTTC. Translated: CASSDGFSYNEQFF.

J is TRBJ1-4 and V is TRBV28; 9 nucleotides align to TRBD1. This CDR3 contains 16 residues. CDR1 and CDR2 from the germline V gene are MDHEN and SYDVKM. V was pared by 9 bases and J by 1 base, with 9 bases of the junction left unmatched. Here the CDR3 DNA reads TGTGCCAGTATTACAGGGGGCTCTAAAACTAATGAAAAACTGTTTTTT. Encoded protein: CASITGGSKTNEKLFF.

CDR3 region: CASSENSPLHF. CDR3 nucleotides: TGTGCCAGCAGCGAGAATTCACCCCTCCACTTT. J is TRBJ1-6 and V is TRBV11-2; D is ambiguous. The germline gives CDR1 SGHAT, CDR2 FQNNGV. Trimming shortened V by 5 bases and J by 7 bases, and 3 bases separated the two germline ends. This CDR3 spans 11 amino acids.

This chain links TRBV7-3 with TRBJ1-1, with D possibly TRBD1 on 5 matching bases. Trimming took 3 bases from V and 4 from J, leaving 15 bases between them. The germline CDR1 and CDR2 sequences are SGHTA and FQGTGA. This CDR3 is 15 amino acids long. DNA for the CDR3: TGTGCCAGCAGCTTCGGCGGGCAGGGAGGCACTGAAGCTTTCTTT. Translation: CASSFGGQGGTEAFF. Full variable domain (outside the CDR3, taken from reference TRBV7-3 and TRBJ1-1): GAGVSQTPSNKVTEKGKYVELRCDPISGHTALYWYRQSLGQGPEFLIYFQGTGAADDSGLPNDRFFAVRPEGSVSTLKIQRTERGDSAVYLCASSFGGQGGTEAFFGQGTRLTVV.

DNA of the CDR3: TGTGCCAGCAGTCCGGGAAACACCATATATTTT. It is translated as CASSPGNTIYF. The rearrangement joins TRBV12-3 or TRBV12-4 to TRBJ1-3; D ambiguous. Trimming shortened V by 5 bases and J by 4 bases, and 3 bases separated the two germline ends. This CDR3 has 11 residues.

The CDR3 loop reads CASSLTWDQPQHF. The CDR3 DNA reads as TGTGCCAGCAGCCTGACTTGGGATCAGCCCCAGCATTTT. The chain combines TRBV7-9 with TRBJ1-5; D remains ambiguous. The CDR3 is made up of 13 amino acids. Germline loops: CDR1 SEHNR, CDR2 FQNEAQ (reference sequence). V lost 5 bases, J lost 5 bases, and 10 bases lay in between.

The genes are TRBV6-5 and TRBJ1-4; 10 positions agree with TRBD1. The ends lost 7 bases at V and 8 bases at J; junction bases unmatched: 7. The CDR3 has 14 residues. Germline V gene sequence: CDR1 MNHEY, CDR2 SVGAGI. In DNA, the CDR3 is TGTGCCAGCACCTCGACAGGGGGCGACGAAAAACTGTTTTTT. This sequence encodes CASTSTGGDEKLFF.

The J gene is TRBJ2-7, the V gene TRBV27, with TRBD1 matching over 8 bases. V was pared by 9 bases and J by 2 bases, with 0 bases of the junction left unmatched. The CDR3 runs to 11 residues. The V gene's germline CDR1 is MNHEY and CDR2 SMNVEV (reference sequence). This CDR3 is CARQGAYEQYF. The CDR3 nucleotides are TGTGCCAGACAGGGGGCCTACGAGCAGTACTTC.

The chain is built from TRBV6-2 or TRBV6-3 and TRBJ1-3; 11 bases align to TRBD1. CDR3 length equals 16 residues. Per the germline V gene, CDR1 is MNHEY and CDR2 is SVGEGT. With V trimmed by 2 bases and J by 0 bases, 0 bases remained unmatched. CDR3 amino acids: CASSYGQGASGNTIYF. The CDR3 DNA is TGTGCCAGCAGTTACGGACAGGGGGCCTCTGGAAACACCATATATTTT.

The genes are TRBV23-1 and TRBJ1-5; 9 nucleotides line up with TRBD1. TRBV23-1 is treated as an ORF (open reading frame) with a function not yet certain. The length of the CDR3 is 17 residues. V was pared by 0 bases and J by 10 bases, with 13 bases of the junction left unmatched. CDR3 region: CASSQSSPRQGVSPQHF. CDR3 sequence (DNA): TGCGCCAGCAGTCAATCTTCACCCCGACAGGGGGTTAGTCCCCAGCATTTT.

There are a few counts of this clone. V and J are TRBV15 and TRBJ1-1, with D tentatively TRBD1 (6 bases). This CDR3 comprises 15 residues. Germline CDR1 reads LNHNV; CDR2 reads YYDKDF (reference sequence). Trimming removed 1 base from V and 7 bases from J, with 16 bases in between. CDR3 protein: CATSRVVPDSREAFF. The DNA for the CDR3 is TGTGCCACCAGCAGAGTTGTACCGGACAGCCGTGAAGCTTTCTTT.

The chain couples TRBV11-2 to TRBJ1-1; no clear D. This CDR3 has 15 amino acids. Trimming stripped 4 bases from V and 6 bases from J, with 18 bases between. Germline lookup yields CDR1 SGHAT and CDR2 FQNNGV. The CDR3 region is CASSSNQVWRPEAFF. CDR3 nucleotides: TGTGCCAGCAGCTCAAATCAAGTATGGAGGCCTGAAGCTTTCTTT.

Turning to this clone: Other DNA sequences from this sample encode an identical CDR3 as well. This chain connects TRBV7-2 to TRBJ2-3; perhaps TRBD2 as D (7 bases). The CDR3 runs to 14 residues. Germline values: CDR1 SGHTA, CDR2 FQGNSA. Trimming stripped 2 bases from V and 6 bases from J, with 12 bases between. CDR3 bases: TGTGCCAGCAGCTTATATGGGGGGGCCGATACGCAGTATTTT. Translating gives CASSLYGGADTQYF.

The chain couples TRBV4-2 to TRBJ2-5; 8 bases match TRBD2. Germline CDR1 LGHNA, CDR2 YNFKEQ. The CDR3 runs 16 residues. The junction had 12 bases not matched to a gene; V was cut back by 6 bases and J by 3 bases. CDR3 residues: CASSGGVAGYKETQYF. CDR3 nucleotides: TGTGCCAGCAGTGGAGGCGTAGCGGGATATAAAGAGACCCAGTACTTC.

The chain joins TRBV2 to TRBJ2-1; 9 positions match TRBD2. This CDR3 comprises 16 residues. The V gene end was trimmed by 2 bases and the J gene end by 7 bases; junction bases not matched to a gene: 9. Germline V gives CDR1 SNHLY, CDR2 FYNNEI. CDR3 nucleotide sequence: TGTGCCAGCAGTGAAAATGGGCTAGCGGGAATGAATGAGCAGTTCTTC. Translation gives CASSENGLAGMNEQFF.

The chain has TRBV5-1 and TRBJ2-7; 14 positions match TRBD2. Unmatched junction bases numbered 3, after V lost 0 bases and J lost 4 bases. The CDR3 is 16 amino acids. Germline assignment: CDR1 SGHRS and CDR2 YFSETQ. The CDR3 nucleotides read TGCGCCAGCAGCTTGGGTGGGACTAGCGGGAGTTACGAGCAGTACTTC. Protein product: CASSLGGTSGSYEQYF.

V gene TRBV18 combines with J gene TRBJ1-1; D is uncertain. The CDR3 covers 13 residues. The germline V and J ends were trimmed by 5 bases and 0 bases, with 7 bases remaining between them. Per the germline V gene, CDR1 is KGHSH and CDR2 is LQKENI. CDR3 nucleotide sequence: TGTGCCAGCTCAGGCGGGATGAACACTGAAGCTTTCTTT. This gives the protein CASSGGMNTEAFF.